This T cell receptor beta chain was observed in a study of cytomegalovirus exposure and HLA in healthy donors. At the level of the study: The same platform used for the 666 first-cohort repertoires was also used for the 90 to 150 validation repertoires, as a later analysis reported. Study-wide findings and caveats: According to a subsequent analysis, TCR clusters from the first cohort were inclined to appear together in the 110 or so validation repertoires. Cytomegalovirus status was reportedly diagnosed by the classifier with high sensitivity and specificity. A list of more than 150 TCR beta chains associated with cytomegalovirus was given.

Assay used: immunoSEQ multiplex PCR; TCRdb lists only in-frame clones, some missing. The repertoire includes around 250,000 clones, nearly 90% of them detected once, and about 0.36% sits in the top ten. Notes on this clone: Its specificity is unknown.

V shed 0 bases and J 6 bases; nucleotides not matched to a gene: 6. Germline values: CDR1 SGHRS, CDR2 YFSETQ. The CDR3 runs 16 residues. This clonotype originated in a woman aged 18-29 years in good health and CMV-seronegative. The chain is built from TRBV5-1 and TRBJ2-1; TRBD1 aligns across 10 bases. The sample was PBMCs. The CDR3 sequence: CASSLADRGQFNEQFF. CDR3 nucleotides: TGCGCCAGCAGCTTGGCCGACAGGGGGCAGTTCAATGAGCAGTTCTTC.